Presented here are 32 T cell receptor beta chains from one specimen sequenced in a study of beta chain features in type 1 diabetes. General study findings and limits: When Type 1 diabetes patients were examined, their TCRB CDR3s proved moderately but significantly shorter in all four CD4+ subsets.

Sequencing targeted expressed TCRB transcripts, as all isolated RNA had been reverse transcribed. Sequencing used immunoSEQ multiplex PCR; TCRdb keeps in-frame clones, though not all of them. The data hold a few hundred thousand clones, with roughly 17% observed a single time. The antigens of these receptors remain unknown. Input material: naive CD4+ T cells from blood. The receptors come from a man aged 25-45 years with type 1 diabetes.

The V gene is TRBV29-1, the J gene TRBJ1-5; possibly TRBD1 for D (6 bases). V lost 4 bases to trimming and J lost 4 bases, with 14 bases between them. Germline assignment: CDR1 SQVTM and CDR2 ANQGSEA. The CDR3 consists of 14 residues. The CDR3: CSVADRSRNQPQHF. CDR3 nucleotide sequence: TGCAGCGTTGCCGACAGGTCGAGGAATCAGCCCCAGCATTTT.

This clone came up a few times. The chain uses TRBV4-3 and TRBJ2-3; unclear D gene. Trimming stripped 5 bases from V and 4 bases from J, with 16 bases between. The germline CDR1 and CDR2 sequences are LGHNA and YSLEER. CDR3 length: 15 amino acids. The CDR3 nucleotides are TGCGCCAGCAGCACGGACCTCACCGGCGCAGATACGCAGTATTTT. Translated, it gives CASSTDLTGADTQYF.

The chain carries TRBV6-6 and TRBJ2-7; possibly TRBD2 for D (6 bases). V was shortened by 5 bases and J by 6 bases, with 14 bases between the two germline ends. This CDR3 contains 13 residues. Germline V lookup: CDR1 MNHNY, CDR2 SVGAGI (reference sequence). CDR3 coding DNA: TGTGCCAGCAGTCGGGAGCCTTATGTCGAGCAGTACTTC. Translation gives CASSREPYVEQYF.

This chain links TRBV30 with TRBJ1-5; no firm D call. The germline V gene has CDR1 GTSNPN and CDR2 SVGIG (reference sequence). Trimming stripped 1 base from V and 0 bases from J, with 4 bases between. CDR3 length: 13 amino acids. This CDR3 is CAWSEDSNQPQHF. CDR3 nucleotide sequence: TGTGCCTGGAGTGAGGATAGCAATCAGCCCCAGCATTTT.

The V and J genes are TRBV30 and TRBJ2-1; 12 nucleotides line up with TRBD2. Germline V gene data show CDR1 as GTSNPN and CDR2 as SVGIG (reference sequence). V shed 0 bases, J shed 9 bases, and the junction held 6 bases outside the gene matches. The CDR3 sequence is 15 residues long. Written as DNA, the CDR3 is TGTGCCTGGAGTGTCCTACTAGCGGGAGGAGTTGAGCAGTTCTTC. It codes for CAWSVLLAGGVEQFF.

This clone was recorded a few times. The CDR3 nucleotides read TGTGCCAGCAGCAAAATCCTAGTGCGTGGCGAGACCCAGTACTTC. Encoded protein: CASSKILVRGETQYF. The gene calls are TRBV7-9 and TRBJ2-5; D remains unclear. Looked up from germline, CDR1 is SEHNR and CDR2 is FQNEAQ (reference sequence). The CDR3 is 15 amino acids. Trimming pared 5 bases from V and 5 bases from J, leaving 18 bases between.

The rearrangement links TRBV30 to TRBJ2-1, with D maybe TRBD1 (7 bases). There are 16 residues in the CDR3. The ends were cut back, 2 bases at V and 0 bases at J, with 14 bases in the middle. Germline V gene data show CDR1 as GTSNPN and CDR2 as SVGIG (reference sequence). CDR3 in amino acids: CAWSLRGTDSYNEQFF. The DNA for the CDR3 is TGTGCCTGGAGTCTCCGGGGGACAGACTCCTACAATGAGCAGTTCTTC.

This rearrangement joins TRBV9 to TRBJ2-7; 12 bases fit TRBD2. Germline loops: CDR1 SGDLS, CDR2 YYNGEE. Losses at the gene ends were 4 bases for V and 6 bases for J; bases not matched to a gene: 5. This CDR3 is 14 amino acids long. DNA for the CDR3: TGTGCCAGCAGCACTGGACTAGCGGGAAGCGAGCAGTACTTC. Residues: CASSTGLAGSEQYF.

The CDR3 loop reads CASSPMYNEQFF. The CDR3 nucleotides read TGTGCCAGCAGTCCTATGTACAATGAGCAGTTCTTC. This chain links TRBV28 with TRBJ2-1; D is undetermined. Germline CDR1 MDHEN, CDR2 SYDVKM. This CDR3 has 12 residues. V was pared by 5 bases and J by 4 bases, with 6 bases between.

V gene TRBV7-9 combines with J gene TRBJ1-1; TRBD1 agrees at 8 bases. V lost 4 bases to trimming and J lost 3 bases; unmatched junction nucleotides: 4. The CDR3 covers 14 residues. Germline V gene sequence: CDR1 SEHNR, CDR2 FQNEAQ (reference sequence). CDR3: CASSYRGDDTEAFF. CDR3 in DNA: TGTGCCAGCAGCTACAGGGGGGACGACACTGAAGCTTTCTTT.

V is TRBV5-1 and J is TRBJ2-7, with 9 bases matching TRBD1. Germline CDR1 reads SGHRS; CDR2 reads YFSETQ. V gave up 4 bases and J gave up 2 bases; unmatched junction bases: 7. The CDR3 consists of 15 residues. This CDR3 reads CASSAGQGNPYEQYF. CDR3 coding DNA: TGCGCCAGCAGCGCCGGACAGGGGAACCCCTACGAGCAGTACTTC.

The chain links TRBV7-2 to TRBJ2-5, with 10 nucleotides matching TRBD2. Germline V gene data show CDR1 as SGHTA and CDR2 as FQGNSA. The CDR3 is 15 amino acids. Germline trimming cut 3 bases from V and 7 bases from J; bases unmatched to any gene: 8. CDR3 sequence: CASSLFPSGSGTQYF. CDR3 bases: TGTGCCAGCAGCTTGTTCCCTAGCGGGAGTGGGACCCAGTACTTC.

This clone has more than one count but fewer than ten. The chain carries TRBV5-6 and TRBJ1-1, with a possible D match to TRBD1 (5 bases). CDR1 is SGHDT, CDR2 YYEEEE, per germline. The V and J ends lost 1 base and 1 base respectively, with 11 bases between them. CDR3 size: 15 residues. The DNA of the CDR3 is TGTGCCAGCAGCTTGCGTGGGGGAAAGAACACTGAAGCTTTCTTT. Translating it yields CASSLRGGKNTEAFF.

In its sample, this clone was seen a few times. This rearrangement joins TRBV7-9 to TRBJ1-4; D ambiguous. V lost 2 bases, J lost 8 bases, and 12 bases lay in between. Germline loops: CDR1 SEHNR, CDR2 FQNEAQ (reference sequence). CDR3 length: 14 residues. CDR3: CASSLRQEGEKLFF. The CDR3 bases are TGTGCCAGCAGCTTAAGGCAGGAGGGAGAAAAACTGTTTTTT.

The chain employs TRBV2 and TRBJ2-1, with 9 bases fitting TRBD1. The CDR3 extends over 13 amino acids. Germline CDR1 SNHLY, CDR2 FYNNEI. The junction had 7 bases not matched to a gene; V was cut back by 7 bases and J by 9 bases. The CDR3 spells CASTTGGFIEQFF. Written as DNA, the CDR3 is TGTGCCAGCACGACAGGGGGGTTTATTGAGCAGTTCTTC. Full variable domain (rest looked up from reference TRBV2 and TRBJ2-1): EPEVTQTPSHQVTQMGQEVILRCVPISNHLYFYWYRQILGQKVEFLVSFYNNEISEKSEIFDDQFSVERPDGSNFTLKIRSTKLEDSAMYFCASTTGGFIEQFFGPGTRLTVL.

This rearrangement joins TRBV27 to TRBJ1-2; 7 positions match TRBD1. The CDR3 has 15 residues. Germline CDR1 reads MNHEY; CDR2 reads SMNVEV (reference sequence). The V segment lost 4 bases and the J segment 8 bases; nucleotides outside the gene matches: 13. CDR3 amino acids: CASSSGQRLLEGYTF. CDR3 DNA sequence: TGTGCCAGCAGTTCGGGACAGCGGCTCTTAGAAGGCTACACCTTC.

For this clone: Other DNA sequences in the same sample also yield this CDR3. The chain recombines TRBV30 with TRBJ2-3; D call uncertain. The germline V and J ends were trimmed by 8 bases and 4 bases, with 10 bases remaining between them. The CDR3 loop spans 11 amino acids. Germline CDR1 is GTSNPN and CDR2 is SVGIG (reference sequence). The CDR3 loop is CATSVADTQYF. CDR3 coding DNA: TGTGCCACCTCAGTAGCAGATACGCAGTATTTT.

The sample holds a few counts of this clone. The chain combines TRBV5-6 with TRBJ2-6; D ambiguous. From germline, CDR1 is SGHDT and CDR2 YYEEEE. This CDR3 has 14 amino acids. The V and J ends lost 6 bases and 2 bases respectively, with 9 bases between them. The CDR3 loop is CASTPATGANVLTF. The CDR3 nucleotides are TGTGCCAGCACCCCAGCAACTGGGGCCAACGTCCTGACTTTC.

V and J are TRBV10-3 and TRBJ2-3; D is unclear. CDR1 and CDR2 from the germline V gene are ENHRY and SYGVKD. The CDR3 has 14 residues. Trimming shortened V by 0 bases and J by 3 bases, and 7 bases separated the two germline ends. DNA for the CDR3: TGTGCCATCAGTGAGTCGGCTGTGACAGATACGCAGTATTTT. Protein: CAISESAVTDTQYF.

In its sample, this clone was seen a few times. This sequence joins TRBV13 and TRBJ1-1, with TRBD1 as a possible D gene (6 bases). The CDR3 covers 17 residues. Trimming took 0 bases from V and 1 from J, leaving 15 bases between them. The germline V gene has CDR1 PRHDT and CDR2 FYEKMQ (reference sequence). The CDR3 protein is CASSLGLGRGRNTEAFF. Written as DNA, the CDR3 is TGTGCCAGCAGCTTAGGCTTGGGCAGGGGAAGGAACACTGAAGCTTTCTTT. Looking up the rest from reference TRBV13 and TRBJ1-1 gives the full variable domain: AAGVIQSPRHLIKEKRETATLKCYPIPRHDTVYWYQQGPGQDPQFLISFYEKMQSDKGSIPDRFSAQQFSDYHSELNMSSLELGDSALYFCASSLGLGRGRNTEAFFGQGTRLTVV.

This clone was observed a handful of times. CDR3 in amino acids: CAISSSSYNEQFF. Here the CDR3 DNA reads TGTGCCATCAGTTCAAGCTCCTACAATGAGCAGTTCTTC. The chain combines TRBV10-3 with TRBJ2-1; D unresolved. Germline V gives CDR1 ENHRY, CDR2 SYGVKD. V shed 5 bases and J shed 0 bases, with 5 bases lying between them. The CDR3 contains 13 residues.

The gene calls are TRBV18 and TRBJ1-4; D remains unclear. This CDR3 has 12 residues. Germline V gene lookup returns CDR1 KGHSH and CDR2 LQKENI. V was pared by 1 base and J by 7 bases, with 4 bases between. In nucleotides, the CDR3 is TGTGCCAGCTCACCACTGGGTGAAAAACTGTTTTTT. This gives the protein CASSPLGEKLFF. The complete variable domain, with remaining parts taken from reference TRBV18 and TRBJ1-4, reads NAGVMQNPRHLVRRRGQEARLRCSPMKGHSHVYWYRQLPEEGLKFMVYLQKENIIDESGMPKERFSAEFPKEGPSILRIQQVVRGDSAAYFCASSPLGEKLFFGSGTQLSVL.

V usage is TRBV30 and J usage is TRBJ2-7; D ambiguous. The V gene lost 0 bases and the J gene lost 5 bases, with 5 bases spanning the gap. CDR3 length: 11 residues. Germline values: CDR1 GTSNPN, CDR2 SVGIG (reference sequence). The CDR3 loop is CAWSVGNEQYF. The CDR3 DNA follows: TGTGCCTGGAGTGTAGGAAACGAGCAGTACTTC.

The rearrangement links TRBV6-1 to TRBJ2-3; TRBD1 matches at 7 bases. V was pared by 4 bases and J by 0 bases, with 7 bases of the junction left unmatched. The CDR3 consists of 16 residues. Germline CDR1 is MNHNS and CDR2 is SASEGT. CDR3 region: CASSVRQGASTDTQYF. The CDR3 nucleotides are TGTGCCAGCAGTGTCAGACAGGGAGCTAGCACAGATACGCAGTATTTT.

This clone appeared a few times. The chain couples TRBV10-3 to TRBJ2-3, with D perhaps matching TRBD1 (5 bases). CDR1 is ENHRY and CDR2 is SYGVKD in the germline V gene. The CDR3 is made up of 15 amino acids. V was trimmed by 2 bases and J by 4 bases, leaving 13 bases between them. CDR3 in DNA: TGTGCCATCAGTGAGGCAGGGTTCGGCCCAGATACGCAGTATTTT. It translates to CAISEAGFGPDTQYF.

The V gene is TRBV6-4, the J gene TRBJ1-5; no clear D gene. V lost 4 bases and J 4 bases, leaving 14 bases between the germline ends. This CDR3 contains 15 residues. The germline gives CDR1 MRHNA, CDR2 SNTAGT. The CDR3, as DNA: TGTGCCAGCAGTGTATTGGCGGAGAGGAATCAGCCCCAGCATTTT. It translates to CASSVLAERNQPQHF.

CDR3 nucleotide sequence: TGTGCCATGGGACAGGGACAAGAGACCCAGTACTTC. As protein: CAMGQGQETQYF. The rearrangement joins TRBV10-3 to TRBJ2-5; 9 positions agree with TRBD1. Per germline, CDR1 ENHRY and CDR2 SYGVKD. CDR3 length equals 12 residues. Trimming took 9 bases from V and 2 from J; bases not matched to a gene: 1.

The genes are TRBV29-1 and TRBJ2-1, with 8 bases matching TRBD2. CDR1 and CDR2 from the germline V gene are SQVTM and ANQGSEA. The CDR3 consists of 14 residues. V was clipped by 6 bases and J by 9 bases; unmatched bases: 13. CDR3: CSVRPLFAGGEQFF. For the CDR3, the DNA is TGCAGCGTCCGACCTCTTTTTGCGGGAGGTGAGCAGTTCTTC.

This chain links TRBV6-5 with TRBJ2-3, with D perhaps TRBD2 (5 bases). V was shortened by 1 base and J by 4 bases, with 12 bases between the two germline ends. The CDR3 sequence is 15 residues long. CDR1 and CDR2 from the germline V gene are MNHEY and SVGAGI. This chain's CDR3 is CASSYLASKADTQYF. For the CDR3, the DNA is TGTGCCAGCAGTTACTTAGCTAGCAAGGCAGATACGCAGTATTTT.

This chain joins TRBV29-1 and TRBJ1-5; the match to TRBD1 covers 8 bases. V lost 6 bases and J lost 2; bases outside the gene matches: 3. This CDR3 comprises 13 residues. Germline V gives CDR1 SQVTM, CDR2 ANQGSEA. The CDR3 coding sequence is TGCAGCGTAGCGGACAGGGGCAATCAGCCCCAGCATTTT. Its protein product is CSVADRGNQPQHF.

This chain connects TRBV9 to TRBJ2-5; perhaps TRBD2 as D (5 bases). CDR1 and CDR2 from the germline V gene are SGDLS and YYNGEE. V lost 0 bases to trimming and J lost 2 bases, with 14 bases between them. This CDR3 contains 16 residues. The chain's CDR3 is CASSVATMSGQETQYF. The CDR3 coding sequence is TGTGCCAGCAGCGTAGCTACGATGAGCGGTCAAGAGACCCAGTACTTC.

This clone was seen more than once but under ten times. This sequence joins TRBV6-1 and TRBJ2-1, with 9 bases aligning to TRBD1. Germline CDR1 and CDR2: MNHNS and SASEGT. V lost 2 bases to trimming and J lost 7 bases; unmatched junction nucleotides: 6. CDR3 size: 15 residues. The CDR3 reads CASSELQGARNEQFF. The CDR3 region has the DNA TGTGCCAGCAGTGAATTACAGGGGGCGAGGAATGAGCAGTTCTTC.